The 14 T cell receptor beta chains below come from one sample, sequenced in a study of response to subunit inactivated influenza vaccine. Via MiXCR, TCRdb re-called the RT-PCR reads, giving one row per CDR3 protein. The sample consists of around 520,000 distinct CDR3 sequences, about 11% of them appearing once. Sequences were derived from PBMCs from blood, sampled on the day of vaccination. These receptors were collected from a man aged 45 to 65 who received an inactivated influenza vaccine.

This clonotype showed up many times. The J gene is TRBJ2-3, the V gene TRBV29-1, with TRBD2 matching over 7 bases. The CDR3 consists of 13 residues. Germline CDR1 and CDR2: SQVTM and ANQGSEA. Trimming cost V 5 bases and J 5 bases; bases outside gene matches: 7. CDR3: CSVHGLVVDTQYF. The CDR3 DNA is TGCAGCGTTCACGGACTAGTTGTAGATACGCAGTATTTT.

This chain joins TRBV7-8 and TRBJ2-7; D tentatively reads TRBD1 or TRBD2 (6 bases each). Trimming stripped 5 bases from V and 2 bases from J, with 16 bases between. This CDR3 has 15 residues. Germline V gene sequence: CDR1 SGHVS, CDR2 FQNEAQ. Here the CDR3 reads CASSPLWGATYEQYF. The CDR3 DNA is TGTGCCAGCAGCCCCCTGTGGGGGGCAACCTACGAGCAGTACTTC.

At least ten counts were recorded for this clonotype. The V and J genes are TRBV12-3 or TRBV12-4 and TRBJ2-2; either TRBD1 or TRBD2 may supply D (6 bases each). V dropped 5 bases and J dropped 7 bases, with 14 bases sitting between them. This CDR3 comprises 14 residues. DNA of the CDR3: TGTGCCAGCAGTCGGGGGCCTGCGAACGGGGAGCTGTTTTTT. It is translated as CASSRGPANGELFF.

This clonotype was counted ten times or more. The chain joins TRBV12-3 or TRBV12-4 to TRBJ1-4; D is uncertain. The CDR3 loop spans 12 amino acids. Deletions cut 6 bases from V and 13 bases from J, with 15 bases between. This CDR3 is CASSLRSSGLFF. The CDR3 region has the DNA TGTGCCAGCAGCCTCAGGAGCTCAGGACTGTTTTTT.

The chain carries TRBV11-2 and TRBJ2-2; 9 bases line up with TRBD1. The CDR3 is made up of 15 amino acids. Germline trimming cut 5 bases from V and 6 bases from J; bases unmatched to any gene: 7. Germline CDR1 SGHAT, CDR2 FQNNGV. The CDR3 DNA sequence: TGTGCCAGCAGCGTCCGACAGGGGGGGTCCGGGGAGCTGTTTTTT. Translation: CASSVRQGGSGELFF. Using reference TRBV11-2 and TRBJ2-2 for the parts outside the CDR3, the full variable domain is EAGVAQSPRYKIIEKRQSVAFWCNPISGHATLYWYQQILGQGPKLLIQFQNNGVVDDSQLPKDRFSAERLKGVDSTLKIQPAKLEDSAVYLCASSVRQGGSGELFFGEGSRLTVL.

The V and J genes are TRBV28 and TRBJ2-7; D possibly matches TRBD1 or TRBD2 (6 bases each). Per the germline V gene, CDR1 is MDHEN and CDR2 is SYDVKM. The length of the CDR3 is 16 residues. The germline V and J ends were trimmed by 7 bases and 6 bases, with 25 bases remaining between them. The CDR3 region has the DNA TGTGCCAGCAAACCTTTGGGGGGCGGGGAAGGCATCGAGCAGTACTTC. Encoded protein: CASKPLGGGEGIEQYF.

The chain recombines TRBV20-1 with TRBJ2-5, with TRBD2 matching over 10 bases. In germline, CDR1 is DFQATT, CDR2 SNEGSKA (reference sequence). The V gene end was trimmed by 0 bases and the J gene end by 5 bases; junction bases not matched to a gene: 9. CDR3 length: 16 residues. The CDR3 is CSARDLLAGDMETQYF. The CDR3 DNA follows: TGCAGTGCTAGAGATCTCCTAGCGGGAGATATGGAGACCCAGTACTTC.

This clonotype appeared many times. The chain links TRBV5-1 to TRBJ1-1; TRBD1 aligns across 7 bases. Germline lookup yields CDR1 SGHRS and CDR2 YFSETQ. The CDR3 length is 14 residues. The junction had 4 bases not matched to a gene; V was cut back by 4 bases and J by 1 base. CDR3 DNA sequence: TGCGCCAGCAGCGGCCGGACAGGGAACACTGAAGCTTTCTTT. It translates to CASSGRTGNTEAFF. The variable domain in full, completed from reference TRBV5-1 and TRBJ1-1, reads KAGVTQTPRYLIKTRGQQVTLSCSPISGHRSVSWYQQTPGQGLQFLFEYFSETQRNKGNFPGRFSGRQFSNSRSEMNVSTLELGDSALYLCASSGRTGNTEAFFGQGTRLTVV.

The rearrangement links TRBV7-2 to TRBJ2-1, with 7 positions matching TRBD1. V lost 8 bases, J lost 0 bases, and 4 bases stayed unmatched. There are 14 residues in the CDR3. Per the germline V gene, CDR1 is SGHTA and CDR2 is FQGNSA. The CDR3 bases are TGTGCCAGCGGATCAGGGGGCTCCTACAATGAGCAGTTCTTC. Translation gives CASGSGGSYNEQFF.

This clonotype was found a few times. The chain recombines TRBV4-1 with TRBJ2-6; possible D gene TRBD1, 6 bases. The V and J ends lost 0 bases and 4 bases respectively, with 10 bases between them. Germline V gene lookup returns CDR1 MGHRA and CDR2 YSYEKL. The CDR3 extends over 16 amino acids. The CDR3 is CASSQDQGFGANVLTF. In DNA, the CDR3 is TGCGCCAGCAGCCAAGATCAGGGGTTCGGGGCCAACGTCCTGACTTTC.

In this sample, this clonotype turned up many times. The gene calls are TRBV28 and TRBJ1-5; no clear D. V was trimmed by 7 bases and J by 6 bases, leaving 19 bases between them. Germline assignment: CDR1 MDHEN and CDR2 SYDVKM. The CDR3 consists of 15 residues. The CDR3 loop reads CASISSSRRGQPQHF. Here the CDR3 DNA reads TGTGCCAGCATCAGCTCCTCAAGGAGAGGTCAGCCCCAGCATTTT.

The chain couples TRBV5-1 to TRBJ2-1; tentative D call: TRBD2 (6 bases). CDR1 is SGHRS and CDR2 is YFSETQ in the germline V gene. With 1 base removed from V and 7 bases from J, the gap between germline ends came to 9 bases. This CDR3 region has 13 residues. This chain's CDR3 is CASSLPGVNEQFF. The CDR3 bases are TGCGCCAGCAGCTTGCCGGGAGTGAATGAGCAGTTCTTC.

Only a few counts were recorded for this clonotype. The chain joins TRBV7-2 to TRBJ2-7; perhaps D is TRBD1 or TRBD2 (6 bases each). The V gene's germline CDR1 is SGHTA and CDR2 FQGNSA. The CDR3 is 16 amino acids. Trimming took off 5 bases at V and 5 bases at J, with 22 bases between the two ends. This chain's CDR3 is CASSQPGARDAHEQYF. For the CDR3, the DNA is TGTGCCAGCAGCCAACCGGGGGCCCGAGACGCTCACGAGCAGTACTTC.

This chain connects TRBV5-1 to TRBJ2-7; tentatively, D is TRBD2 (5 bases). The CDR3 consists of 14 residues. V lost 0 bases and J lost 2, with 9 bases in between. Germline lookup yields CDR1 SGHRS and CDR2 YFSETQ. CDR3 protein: CASSLDGLTYEQYF. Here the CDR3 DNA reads TGCGCCAGCAGCTTGGACGGACTTACCTACGAGCAGTACTTC.